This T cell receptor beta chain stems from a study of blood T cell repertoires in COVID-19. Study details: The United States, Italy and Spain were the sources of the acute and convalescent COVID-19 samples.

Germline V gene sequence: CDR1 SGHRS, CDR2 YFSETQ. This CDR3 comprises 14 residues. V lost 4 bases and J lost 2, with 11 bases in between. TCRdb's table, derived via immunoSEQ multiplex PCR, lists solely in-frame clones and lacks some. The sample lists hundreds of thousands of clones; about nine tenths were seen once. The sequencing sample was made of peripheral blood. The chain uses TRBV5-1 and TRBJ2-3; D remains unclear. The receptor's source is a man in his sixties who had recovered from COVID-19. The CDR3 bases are TGCGCCAGCAGCCCGACTGGCCTCACAGATACGCAGTATTTT. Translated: CASSPTGLTDTQYF.